This record looks at one TCR beta chain sequence and its context. The record originates from a study of control samples from healthy donors and cancer patients. Germline assignment: CDR1 SNHLY and CDR2 FYNNEI. Trimming shortened V by 6 bases and J by 6 bases, and 14 bases separated the two germline ends. This CDR3 is 13 amino acids long. Only in-frame clones appear in the TCRdb table, and some are missing; sequencing was by immunoSEQ multiplex PCR. The sample holds around 180,000 clones, 94% seen once. This sequence was found in a young woman in good health. The sequenced sample was blood. V is TRBV2 and J is TRBJ1-1; D ambiguous. The CDR3 here is CASSADWGAEAFF. The CDR3 bases are TGTGCCAGCAGCGCTGACTGGGGAGCTGAAGCTTTCTTT. Full variable domain (rest looked up from reference TRBV2 and TRBJ1-1): EPEVTQTPSHQVTQMGQEVILRCVPISNHLYFYWYRQILGQKVEFLVSFYNNEISEKSEIFDDQFSVERPDGSNFTLKIRSTKLEDSAMYFCASSADWGAEAFFGQGTRLTVV.